The clone carrying this T cell receptor beta chain was found once. Its antigen is not known. This sample stems from a study of CD8+CD57+ T cells in acquired aplastic anemia. For the study at large: 3.2 ug was the average amount of DNA from sorted CD4+ and CD8+ cells.

Study results and limitations: There were roughly 28 CD8+ CDR3 sequences that occurred in both patients and controls.

The CDR3 length is 15 residues. Trimming removed 6 bases from V and 7 bases from J; junction bases left unmatched: 8. It was genomic DNA that served as the template for profiling TCR beta VDJ and CDR3. TCRdb processed the reads anew with MiXCR; each CDR3 protein has one entry. The sample records approximately 170,000 distinct CDR3 sequences, 63% being singletons. The sequence came from a human donor in good health. The sequencing input was sorted CD4+, CD8+, or CD8+CD57+ T cells (not recorded which) from PBMCs. The rearrangement uses TRBV12-3 or TRBV12-4 and TRBJ2-1; 11 nucleotides agree with TRBD1. The CDR3 region is CASSVGQGARNEQFF. The CDR3 nucleotides are TGTGCCAGCAGCGTTGGACAGGGGGCGAGGAATGAGCAGTTCTTC.